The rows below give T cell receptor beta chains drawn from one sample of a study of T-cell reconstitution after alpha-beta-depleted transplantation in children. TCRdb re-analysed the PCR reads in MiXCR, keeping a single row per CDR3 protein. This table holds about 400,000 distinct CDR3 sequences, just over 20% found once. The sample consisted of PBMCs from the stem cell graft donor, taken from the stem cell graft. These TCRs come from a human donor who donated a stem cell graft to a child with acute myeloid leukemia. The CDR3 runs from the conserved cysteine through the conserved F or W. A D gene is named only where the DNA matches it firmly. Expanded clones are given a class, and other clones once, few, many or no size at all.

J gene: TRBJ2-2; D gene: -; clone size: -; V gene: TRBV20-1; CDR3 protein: CSAYSGTGELFF; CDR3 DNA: TGCAGTGCTTATAGCGGCACCGGGGAGCTGTTTTTT
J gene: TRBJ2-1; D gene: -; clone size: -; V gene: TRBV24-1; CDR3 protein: CATSGSVGLGIEQFF; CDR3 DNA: TGTGCCACCAGTGGATCGGTGGGATTGGGCATTGAGCAGTTCTTC
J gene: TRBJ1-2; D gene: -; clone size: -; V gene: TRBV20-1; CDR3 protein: CSARGDMYGYTF; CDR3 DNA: TGCAGTGCTAGAGGAGACATGTATGGCTACACCTTC
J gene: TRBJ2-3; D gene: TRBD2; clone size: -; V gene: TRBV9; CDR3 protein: CASSVVIAGVGDTQYF; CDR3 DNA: TGTGCCAGCAGCGTAGTTATAGCGGGAGTTGGAGATACGCAGTATTTT
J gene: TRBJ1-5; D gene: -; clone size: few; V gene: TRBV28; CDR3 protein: CATTGGASNQPQHF; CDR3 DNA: TGTGCCACCACTGGGGGGGCCAGCAATCAGCCCCAGCATTTT
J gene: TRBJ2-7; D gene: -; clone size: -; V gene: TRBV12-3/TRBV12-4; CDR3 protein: CASSLVSPEQYF; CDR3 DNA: TGTGCCAGCAGTTTAGTGTCCCCCGAGCAGTACTTC
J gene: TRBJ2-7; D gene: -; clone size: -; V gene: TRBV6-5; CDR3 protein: CASSYADRQYF; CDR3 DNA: TGTGCCAGCAGTTACGCCGACAGGCAGTACTTC
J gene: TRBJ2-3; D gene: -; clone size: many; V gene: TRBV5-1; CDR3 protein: CASSLVDRSTDTQYF; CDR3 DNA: TGCGCCAGCAGCTTGGTCGACAGGTCCACAGATACGCAGTATTTT
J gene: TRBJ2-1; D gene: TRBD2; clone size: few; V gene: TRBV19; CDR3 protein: CASSMHAGDSYNEQFF; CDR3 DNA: TGTGCCAGTAGTATGCACGCGGGAGACTCCTACAATGAGCAGTTCTTC
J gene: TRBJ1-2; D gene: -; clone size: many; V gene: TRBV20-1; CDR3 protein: CSAKGDFYGYTF; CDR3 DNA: TGCAGTGCTAAAGGGGATTTCTATGGCTACACCTTC
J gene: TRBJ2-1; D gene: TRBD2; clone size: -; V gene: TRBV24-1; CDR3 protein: CATRTSGNYNEQFF; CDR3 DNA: TGTGCCACCAGGACTAGCGGGAATTACAATGAGCAGTTCTTC
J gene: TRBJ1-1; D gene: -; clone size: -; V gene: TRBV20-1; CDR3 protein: CSARVGHNTEAFF; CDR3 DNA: TGCAGTGCTAGAGTAGGACACAACACTGAAGCTTTCTTT
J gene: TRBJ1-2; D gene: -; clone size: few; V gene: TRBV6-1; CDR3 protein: CASRPRGRYGYTF; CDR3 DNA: TGTGCCAGCAGGCCCCGGGGGCGGTATGGCTACACCTTC
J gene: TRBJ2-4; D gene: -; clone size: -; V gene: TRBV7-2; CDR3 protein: CASTRGGSGNIQYF; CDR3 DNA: TGTGCCAGCACCCGAGGGGGTAGTGGCAACATTCAGTACTTC
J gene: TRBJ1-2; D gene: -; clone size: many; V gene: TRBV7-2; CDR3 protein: CASSLTTVNYGYTF; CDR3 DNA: TGTGCCAGCAGCCTAACGACAGTTAACTATGGCTACACCTTC
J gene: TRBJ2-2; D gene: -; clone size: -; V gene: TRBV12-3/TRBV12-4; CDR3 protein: CAGGTNTGELFF; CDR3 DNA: TGTGCCGGGGGAACGAACACCGGGGAGCTGTTTTTT
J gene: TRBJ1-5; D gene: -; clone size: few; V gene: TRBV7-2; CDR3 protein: CASSADRYSNQPQHF; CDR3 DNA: TGTGCCAGCAGCGCTGACAGGTATAGCAATCAGCCCCAGCATTTT
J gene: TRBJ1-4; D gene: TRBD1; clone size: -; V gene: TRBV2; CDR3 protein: CASRYDRGIANEKLFF; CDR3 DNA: TGTGCCAGCAGATACGACAGGGGGATCGCTAATGAAAAACTGTTTTTT
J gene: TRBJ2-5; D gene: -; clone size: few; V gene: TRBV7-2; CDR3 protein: CASSRSGGGGGETQYF; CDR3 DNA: TGTGCCAGCAGCCGATCCGGAGGGGGGGGAGGAGAGACCCAGTACTTC
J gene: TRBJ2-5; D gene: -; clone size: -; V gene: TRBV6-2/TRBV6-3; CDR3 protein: CASSRTQTEETQYF; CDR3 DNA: TGTGCCAGCAGTAGGACGCAGACGGAAGAGACCCAGTACTTC
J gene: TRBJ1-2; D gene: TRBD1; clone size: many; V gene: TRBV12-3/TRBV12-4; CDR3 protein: CASSLGTGGHGYTF; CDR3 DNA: TGTGCCAGCAGTTTAGGGACAGGTGGACATGGCTACACCTTC
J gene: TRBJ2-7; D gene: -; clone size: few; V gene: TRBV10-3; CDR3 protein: CAISDPTIYEQYF; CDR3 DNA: TGTGCCATCAGTGACCCGACAATTTACGAGCAGTACTTC
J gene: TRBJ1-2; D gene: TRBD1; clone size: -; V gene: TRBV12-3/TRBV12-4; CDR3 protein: CASSPTGAYGYTF; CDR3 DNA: TGTGCCAGTTCACCTACAGGGGCCTATGGCTACACCTTC
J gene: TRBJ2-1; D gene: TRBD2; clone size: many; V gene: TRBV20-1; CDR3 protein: CSASGLAGGYNEQFF; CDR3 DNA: TGCAGTGCAAGCGGACTAGCGGGAGGTTACAATGAGCAGTTCTTC
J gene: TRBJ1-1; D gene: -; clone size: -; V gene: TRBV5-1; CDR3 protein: CASSSGTLRTEAFF; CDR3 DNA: TGCGCCAGCAGCTCCGGGACACTGCGCACTGAAGCTTTCTTT
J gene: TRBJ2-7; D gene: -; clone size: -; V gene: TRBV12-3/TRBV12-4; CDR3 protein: CASSSSGAGEQYF; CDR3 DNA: -
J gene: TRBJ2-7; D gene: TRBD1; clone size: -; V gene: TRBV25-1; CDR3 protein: CASSKRQGAGEQYF; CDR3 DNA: TGTGCCAGCAGTAAAAGACAGGGGGCCGGAGAGCAGTACTTC
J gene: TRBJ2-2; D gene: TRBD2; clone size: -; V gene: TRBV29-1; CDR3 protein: CRASWASGHTGELFF; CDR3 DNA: TGCAGGGCTAGTTGGGCTAGCGGGCACACCGGGGAGCTGTTTTTT
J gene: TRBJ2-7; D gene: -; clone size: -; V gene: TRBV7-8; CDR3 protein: CASSRGFQPTYEQYF; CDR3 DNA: TGTGCCAGCAGCCGGGGGTTCCAGCCAACCTACGAGCAGTACTTC
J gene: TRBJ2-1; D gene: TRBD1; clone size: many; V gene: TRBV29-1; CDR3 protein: CSVEDIGGQGVYNEQFF; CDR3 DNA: TGCAGCGTTGAAGATATAGGGGGACAGGGGGTCTACAATGAGCAGTTCTTC
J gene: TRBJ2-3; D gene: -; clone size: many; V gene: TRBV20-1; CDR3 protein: CSARVGDTQYF; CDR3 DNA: TGCAGTGCTAGAGTAGGGGATACGCAGTATTTT
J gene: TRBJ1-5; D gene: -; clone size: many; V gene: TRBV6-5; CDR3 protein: CASSSRTARVENQPQHF; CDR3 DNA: TGTGCCAGCAGTTCCCGGACAGCCAGGGTTGAGAATCAGCCCCAGCATTTT
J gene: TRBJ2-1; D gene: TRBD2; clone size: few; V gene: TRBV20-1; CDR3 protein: CSLAGGFGEQFF; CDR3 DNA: TGCTCTCTAGCGGGAGGGTTCGGTGAGCAGTTCTTC
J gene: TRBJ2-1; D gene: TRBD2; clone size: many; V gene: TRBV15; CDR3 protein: CATSFGTSGSRNEQFF; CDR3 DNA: TGTGCCACCAGCTTCGGGACTAGCGGGAGTAGGAATGAGCAGTTCTTC
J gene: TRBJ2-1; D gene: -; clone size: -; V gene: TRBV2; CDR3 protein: CASSEGGITYNEQFF; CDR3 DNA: TGTGCCAGCAGTGAAGGGGGAATCACCTACAATGAGCAGTTCTTC
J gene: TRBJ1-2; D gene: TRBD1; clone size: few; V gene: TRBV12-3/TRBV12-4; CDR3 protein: CASSFQGAQPVYGYTF; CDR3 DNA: TGTGCCAGCAGTTTCCAGGGGGCTCAACCGGTTTATGGCTACACCTTC
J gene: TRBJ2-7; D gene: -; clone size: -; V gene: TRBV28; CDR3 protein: CASSPRAGQYF; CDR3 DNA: TGTGCCAGCAGTCCTCGGGCCGGGCAGTACTTC
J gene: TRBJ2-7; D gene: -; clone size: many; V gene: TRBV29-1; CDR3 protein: CSVGASYEQYF; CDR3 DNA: TGCAGCGTAGGGGCTTCCTACGAGCAGTACTTC
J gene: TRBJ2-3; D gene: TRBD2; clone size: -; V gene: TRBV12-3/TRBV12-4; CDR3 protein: CASISGGANTDTQYF; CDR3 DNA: TGTGCCAGCATCTCGGGGGGGGCCAACACAGATACGCAGTATTTT
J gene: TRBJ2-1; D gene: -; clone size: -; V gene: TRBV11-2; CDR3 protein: CASSHSSDEQFF; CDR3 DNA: TGTGCCAGCAGCCATTCTAGCGATGAGCAGTTCTTC
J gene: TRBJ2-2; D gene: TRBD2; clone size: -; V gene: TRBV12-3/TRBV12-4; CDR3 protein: CASSFVAGVTGELFF; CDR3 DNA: TGTGCCAGCAGTTTCGTAGCGGGAGTTACCGGGGAGCTGTTTTTT
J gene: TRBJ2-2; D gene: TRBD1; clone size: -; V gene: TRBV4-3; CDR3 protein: CASTQGQGLGELFF; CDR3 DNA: TGCGCCAGCACCCAAGGACAGGGGCTGGGGGAGCTGTTTTTT
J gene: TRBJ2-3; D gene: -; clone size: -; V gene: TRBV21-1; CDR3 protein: CASSKAPLTDTQYF; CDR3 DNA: TGTGCCAGCAGCAAAGCCCCACTGACAGATACGCAGTATTTT
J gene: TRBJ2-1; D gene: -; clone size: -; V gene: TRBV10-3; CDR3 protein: CAISESVSGPYNEQFF; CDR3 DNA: TGTGCCATCAGTGAGTCTGTTTCGGGTCCCTACAATGAGCAGTTCTTC